These T cell receptor beta chains were read from a single sample in a study of regulatory T cells in long-lasting Graves disease. TCRdb recomputed calls from the multiplex PCR reads with MiXCR, one row per CDR3 protein. The sample comprises approximately 350,000 distinct CDR3 sequences, approximately 10% of which are singletons, and approximately 17% rests with the top ten. A further study also used this sample, focusing on T cells in Graves' hyperthyroidism and ophthalmopathy.

The source was peripheral blood mononuclear cells (PBMCs), collected at new diagnosis, from a patient treated with antithyroid drugs. These receptors came from a woman between 18 and 29 years old with Graves disease. The CDR3 runs from the conserved cysteine through the conserved F or W. Fields, in order: V gene, D gene, J gene, clone size, CDR3 protein, CDR3 DNA. D genes are given only for firm matches. Not every row has a clone size; where given, it reads once, few, many or a size class.

TRBV10-3	-	TRBJ2-1	many	CAISEVTGGANEQFF	TGTGCCATCAGTGAAGTAACAGGGGGGGCAAATGAGCAGTTCTTC
TRBV3-1	TRBD2	TRBJ2-5	many	CASSQDPSGGLETQYF	TGTGCCAGCAGCCAAGATCCCAGCGGGGGGCTAGAGACCCAGTACTTC
TRBV28	TRBD2	TRBJ2-4	many	CASSPSGRLNIQYF	TGTGCCAGCAGTCCAAGCGGGAGGTTGAACATTCAGTACTTC
TRBV28	-	TRBJ1-2	-	CASSLWAAYGYTF	TGTGCCAGCAGTTTATGGGCAGCCTATGGCTACACCTTC
TRBV6-2/TRBV6-3	-	TRBJ2-1	many	CASSYSTYNEQFF	TGTGCCAGCAGTTACTCGACCTACAATGAGCAGTTCTTC
TRBV18	-	TRBJ2-7	many	CASSRVTGYEQYF	TGTGCCAGCTCACGCGTCACAGGATACGAGCAGTACTTC
TRBV19	-	TRBJ1-5	many	CASSIVAGVNQPQHF	TGTGCCAGTAGTATAGTGGCGGGTGTCAATCAGCCCCAGCATTTT
TRBV4-1	TRBD2	TRBJ2-1	-	CASSASVSGGAYNEQFF	TGCGCCAGCAGCGCCAGTGTAAGCGGGGGGGCCTACAATGAGCAGTTCTTC
TRBV12-3/TRBV12-4	-	TRBJ1-1	few	CASSRVGLIEAFF	TGTGCCAGCAGCCGAGTCGGTTTGATTGAAGCTTTCTTT
TRBV3-1	TRBD1	TRBJ1-2	many	CASSQGQGDYGYTF	TGTGCCAGCAGCCAAGGACAGGGTGACTATGGCTACACCTTC
TRBV6-2/TRBV6-3	-	TRBJ1-5	few	CASSYSVNQPQHF	TGTGCCAGCAGTTACTCGGTGAATCAGCCCCAGCATTTT
TRBV6-2/TRBV6-3	TRBD2	TRBJ2-7	few	CASSYGRGGLAGVVQYF	TGTGCCAGCAGTTACGGGAGGGGCGGGCTAGCGGGGGTTGTGCAGTACTTC
TRBV28	-	TRBJ1-2	many	CASSSVGYTF	TGTGCCAGCAGTTCGGTTGGCTACACCTTC
TRBV7-9	-	TRBJ2-4	few	CASRPQGAKNIQYF	TGTGCCAGCAGGCCCCAGGGAGCCAAAAACATTCAGTACTTC
TRBV6-1	TRBD1	TRBJ2-1	-	CASRTPGQGTYNEQFF	TGTGCCAGCAGAACTCCGGGACAGGGCACTTACAATGAGCAGTTCTTC
TRBV24-1	-	TRBJ2-5	many	CAPPVAAETQYF	TGTGCCCCCCCAGTAGCCGCGGAGACCCAGTACTTC
TRBV12-3/TRBV12-4	-	TRBJ2-7	many	CASSLARWNSTYEQYF	TGTGCCAGCAGTTTAGCGCGGTGGAACTCGACCTACGAGCAGTACTTC
TRBV4-2	TRBD2	TRBJ2-3	-	CASSQVGGRELGADTQYF	TGTGCCAGCAGCCAAGTGGGAGGGCGGGAGCTAGGAGCAGATACGCAGTATTTT
TRBV28	-	TRBJ2-3	many	CASSQPGTATDTQYF	TGTGCCAGCAGCCAACCCGGGACGGCCACAGATACGCAGTATTTT
TRBV24-1	-	TRBJ2-3	few	CATGPLGEDTQYF	TGTGCCACCGGCCCTCTTGGGGAAGATACGCAGTATTTT
TRBV19	TRBD1	TRBJ1-5	-	CASSTLDRGGSNQPQHF	TGTGCCAGTAGTACCTTGGACAGGGGAGGTAGCAATCAGCCCCAGCATTTT
TRBV19	TRBD1	TRBJ1-1	-	CASSTDRGRSTEAFF	TGTGCCAGTAGTACGGACAGGGGCCGGAGCACTGAAGCTTTCTTT
TRBV20-1	-	TRBJ2-3	many	CSARVGPTDTQYF	TGCAGTGCTAGAGTTGGCCCCACAGATACGCAGTATTTT
TRBV5-5	TRBD1	TRBJ1-3	few	CASSFTGVRNTIYF	TGTGCCAGCAGCTTTACAGGGGTTCGAAACACCATATATTTT
TRBV6-1	-	TRBJ2-2	many	CATHRQFDAGELFF	TGTGCCACTCACCGACAGTTCGACGCCGGGGAGCTGTTTTTT
TRBV20-1	-	TRBJ1-2	many	CSASLPGRPETGYTF	TGCAGTGCTAGCCTCCCCGGCAGGCCCGAGACGGGCTACACCTTC
TRBV18	TRBD1	TRBJ1-4	many	CASSPGTGDEKLFF	TGTGCCAGCTCTCCCGGGACAGGGGATGAAAAACTGTTTTTT
TRBV12-3/TRBV12-4	-	TRBJ2-3	many	CASSEQGTDTQYF	TGTGCCAGCAGTGAACAGGGCACAGATACGCAGTATTTT
TRBV7-2	TRBD2	TRBJ2-5	-	CASSYIAGGGETQYF	TGTGCCAGCAGCTACATAGCGGGAGGGGGGGAGACCCAGTACTTC
TRBV19	-	TRBJ1-1	many	CASISGQGVRYTEAFF	TGTGCCAGTATATCAGGGCAGGGTGTTCGGTACACTGAAGCTTTCTTT
TRBV7-9	-	TRBJ2-1	many	CASSTQRPFF	TGTGCCAGCAGCACTCAACGTCCGTTCTTC
TRBV6-9	-	TRBJ1-2	many	CASSYKSNWGADYGYTF	TGTGCCAGCAGTTACAAGTCGAATTGGGGGGCTGACTATGGCTACACCTTC
TRBV28	-	TRBJ2-1	many	CASSLIPGEGSYNEQFF	TGTGCCAGCAGTTTAATTCCGGGGGAAGGTTCCTACAATGAGCAGTTCTTC
TRBV7-3	-	TRBJ2-1	many	CASTERAGSIEQFF	TGTGCCAGCACCGAGAGGGCGGGATCTATTGAGCAGTTCTTC
TRBV5-1	TRBD2	TRBJ2-4	many	CASSYTSGKNIQYF	TGCGCCAGCAGCTACACTAGCGGCAAAAACATTCAGTACTTC
TRBV7-3	TRBD2	TRBJ2-7	many	CASSLTGGAGAYEQYF	TGTGCCAGCAGCTTAACGGGGGGAGCGGGGGCCTACGAGCAGTACTTC